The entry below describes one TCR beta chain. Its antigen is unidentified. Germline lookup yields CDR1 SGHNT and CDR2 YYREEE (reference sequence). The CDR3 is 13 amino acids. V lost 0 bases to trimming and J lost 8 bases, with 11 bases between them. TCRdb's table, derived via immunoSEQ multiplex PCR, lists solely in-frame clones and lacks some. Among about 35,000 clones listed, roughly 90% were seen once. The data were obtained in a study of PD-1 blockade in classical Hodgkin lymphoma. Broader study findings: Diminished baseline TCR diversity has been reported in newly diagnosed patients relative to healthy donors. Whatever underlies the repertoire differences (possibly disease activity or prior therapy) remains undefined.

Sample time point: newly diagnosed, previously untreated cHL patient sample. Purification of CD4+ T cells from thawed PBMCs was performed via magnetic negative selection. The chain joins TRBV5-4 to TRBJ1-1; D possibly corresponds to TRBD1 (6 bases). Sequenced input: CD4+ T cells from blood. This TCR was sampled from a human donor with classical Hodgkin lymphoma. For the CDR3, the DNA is TGTGCCAGCAGCTTGGGAGCAGGGGTCGAAGCTTTCTTT. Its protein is CASSLGAGVEAFF. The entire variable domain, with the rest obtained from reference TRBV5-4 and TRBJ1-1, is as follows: ETGVTQSPTHLIKTRGQQVTLRCSSQSGHNTVSWYQQALGQGPQFIFQYYREEENGRGNFPPRFSGLQFPNYSSELNVNALELDDSALYLCASSLGAGVEAFFGQGTRLTVV.